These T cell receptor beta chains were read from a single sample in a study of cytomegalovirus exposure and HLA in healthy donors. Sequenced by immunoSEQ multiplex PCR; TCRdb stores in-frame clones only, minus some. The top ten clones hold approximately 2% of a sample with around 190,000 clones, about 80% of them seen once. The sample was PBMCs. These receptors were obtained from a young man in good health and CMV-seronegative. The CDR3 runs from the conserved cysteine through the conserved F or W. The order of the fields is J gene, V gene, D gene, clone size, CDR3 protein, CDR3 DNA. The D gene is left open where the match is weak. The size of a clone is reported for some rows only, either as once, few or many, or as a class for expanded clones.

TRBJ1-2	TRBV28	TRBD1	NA	CASSLNDRGCTF	TGTGCCAGCAGTTTAAACGACAGGGGGTGCACCTTC
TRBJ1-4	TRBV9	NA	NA	CASSRRGEKLFF	TGTGCCAGCAGCAGAAGAGGGGAAAAACTGTTTTTT
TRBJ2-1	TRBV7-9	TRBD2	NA	CASSFSGRSSYNEQFF	TGTGCCAGCAGCTTTAGCGGGAGGAGCTCCTACAATGAGCAGTTCTTC
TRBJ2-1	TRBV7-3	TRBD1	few	CASSKPGQVNEQFF	TGTGCCAGCAGCAAACCGGGACAGGTCAATGAGCAGTTCTTC
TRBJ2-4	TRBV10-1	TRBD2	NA	CASSESGKENIQYF	TGCGCCAGCAGTGAAAGCGGGAAGGAAAACATTCAGTACTTC
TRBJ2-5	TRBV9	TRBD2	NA	CASSVPAGGAETQYF	TGTGCCAGCAGCGTTCCAGCGGGAGGGGCGGAGACCCAGTACTTC
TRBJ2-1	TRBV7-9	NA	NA	CASSPSPGSGDEQFF	TGTGCCAGCAGCCCGAGCCCCGGGTCGGGGGATGAGCAGTTCTTC
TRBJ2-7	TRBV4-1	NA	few	CASSQALGQNYEQYF	TGCGCCAGCAGCCAAGCTTTGGGACAAAACTACGAGCAGTACTTC
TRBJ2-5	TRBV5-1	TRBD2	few	CASSLVPSGVQETQYF	TGCGCCAGCAGCTTGGTTCCTAGCGGGGTTCAAGAGACCCAGTACTTC
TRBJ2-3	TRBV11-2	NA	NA	CASSLVGGDTQYF	TGTGCCAGCAGCTTAGTCGGAGGAGATACGCAGTATTTT
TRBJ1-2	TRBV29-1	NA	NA	CSVEMQGLYGYTF	TGCAGCGTTGAAATGCAGGGTTTATATGGCTACACCTTC
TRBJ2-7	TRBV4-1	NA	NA	CASSHYGQGTYEQYF	TGCGCCAGCAGCCATTATGGGCAGGGGACCTACGAGCAGTACTTC
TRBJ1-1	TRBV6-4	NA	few	CASSDTPHTEAFF	TGTGCCAGCAGTGACACTCCTCACACTGAAGCTTTCTTT
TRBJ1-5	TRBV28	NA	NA	CASSRLTEYSNQPQHF	TGTGCCAGCAGTCGACTAACGGAATATAGCAATCAGCCCCAGCATTTT
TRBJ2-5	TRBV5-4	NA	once	CASSFFGETQYF	TGTGCCAGCAGCTTTTTCGGTGAGACCCAGTACTTC
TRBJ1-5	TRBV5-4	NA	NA	CASSARQPWLNQPQHF	TGTGCCAGCAGCGCTAGACAGCCCTGGTTGAATCAGCCCCAGCATTTT